The 19 T cell receptor beta chains below all came from one sample that was sequenced in a study of vaccination and CD4 T cells after COVID-19. TCRdb reprocessed the PCR reads with MiXCR, giving one entry per CDR3 protein. The profile covers tens of thousands of distinct CDR3 sequences, with about three fifths appearing a single time and approximately 1.1% taken by the ten largest. The input for sequencing was CD4+ T cells from blood, taken before SARS-CoV-2 vaccination. The receptor set was obtained from a human donor who had recovered from COVID-19.

The chain employs TRBV4-2 and TRBJ2-2; no clear D gene. Deletions cut 3 bases from V and 1 base from J, with 9 bases between. The CDR3 has 15 amino acids. Per the germline V gene, CDR1 is LGHNA and CDR2 is YNFKEQ. The CDR3 nucleotides are TGTGCCAGCAGCCAGCTGTGGGGGAACACCGGGGAGCTGTTTTTT. It yields the protein CASSQLWGNTGELFF.

The table lists this clonotype with a few counts. The V gene is TRBV24-1, the J gene TRBJ2-2; the D call may be TRBD1 or TRBD2 (5 bases each). This CDR3 comprises 18 residues. The V gene's germline CDR1 is KGHDR and CDR2 SFDVKD. Deletions cut 0 bases from V and 0 bases from J, with 13 bases between. CDR3 DNA: TGTGCCACCAGTGATTTGTATTCTCGGGGCTCGAACACCGGGGAGCTGTTTTTT. This sequence encodes CATSDLYSRGSNTGELFF.

The rearrangement uses TRBV7-9 and TRBJ2-3; 14 bases line up with TRBD2. Trimming cost V 5 bases and J 2 bases; bases outside gene matches: 6. Germline lookup yields CDR1 SEHNR and CDR2 FQNEAQ (reference sequence). This CDR3 has 17 residues. The CDR3, as DNA: TGTGCCAGCAGCCGGACTAGCGGGAGGCCACTCACAGATACGCAGTATTTT. Its protein is CASSRTSGRPLTDTQYF.

This chain uses TRBV5-4 with TRBJ2-7, with 7 bases identical to TRBD2. Trimming cost V 4 bases and J 0 bases; bases outside gene matches: 4. Per the germline V gene, CDR1 is SGHNT and CDR2 is YYREEE (reference sequence). The CDR3 is 14 amino acids. CDR3 amino acids: CASSTQRDSYEQYF. In DNA form, the CDR3 reads TGTGCCAGCAGCACACAGCGGGACTCCTACGAGCAGTACTTC.

This chain joins TRBV20-1 and TRBJ1-5; possible D gene TRBD1, 5 bases. Looked up from germline, CDR1 is DFQATT and CDR2 is SNEGSKA (reference sequence). The CDR3 has 14 residues. Trimming shortened V by 5 bases and J by 4 bases, and 15 bases separated the two germline ends. The CDR3 nucleotides read TGCAGTGCTCAAGCAGGGATCGGGAATCAGCCCCAGCATTTT. Its protein is CSAQAGIGNQPQHF.

The chain employs TRBV20-1 and TRBJ2-1; 8 bases fit TRBD2. Germline V gene data show CDR1 as DFQATT and CDR2 as SNEGSKA (reference sequence). CDR3 length equals 19 residues. With V trimmed by 1 base and J by 2 bases, 16 bases remained unmatched. In nucleotides, the CDR3 is TGCAGTGCTAGAGCCAGCGGGAGTCGGAGGACCCCTACCTACAATGAGCAGTTCTTC. Translation gives CSARASGSRRTPTYNEQFF.

The chain joins TRBV7-9 to TRBJ2-1, with 11 positions matching TRBD2. CDR3 length equals 15 residues. Losses at the gene ends were 0 bases for V and 14 bases for J; bases not matched to a gene: 9. Germline CDR1 and CDR2: SEHNR and FQNEAQ (reference sequence). This CDR3 reads CASSLAIAGGPDEFF. The CDR3 DNA is TGTGCCAGCAGCTTAGCTATAGCGGGAGGGCCTGATGAGTTCTTC. Looking up the rest from reference TRBV7-9 and TRBJ2-1 gives the full variable domain: DTGVSQNPRHKITKRGQNVTFRCDPISEHNRLYWYRQTLGQGPEFLTYFQNEAQLEKSRLLSDRFSAERPKGSFSTLEIQRTEQGDSAMYLCASSLAIAGGPDEFFGPGTRLTVL.

This clonotype was observed a handful of times. The J gene is TRBJ1-2, the V gene TRBV20-1, with a possible D match to TRBD1 (5 bases). This CDR3 contains 17 residues. Germline values: CDR1 DFQATT, CDR2 SNEGSKA (reference sequence). Trimming cost V 1 base and J 2 bases, with 20 bases left between them. The CDR3 bases are TGCAGTGCTAGAGGTCGCTCCTTGGGGGGTCTGAACTATGGCTACACCTTC. Protein: CSARGRSLGGLNYGYTF.

The chain combines TRBV27 with TRBJ1-6; D is ambiguous. The CDR3 is made up of 21 amino acids. Looked up from germline, CDR1 is MNHEY and CDR2 is SMNVEV (reference sequence). With 7 bases removed from V and 0 bases from J, the gap between germline ends came to 28 bases. The CDR3 coding sequence is TGTGCCAGCACTCCCGGGCCTCAGATCCCCCCACCTAGCTCCTATAATTCACCCCTCCACTTT. Protein sequence: CASTPGPQIPPPSSYNSPLHF.

This clonotype was detected a few times. The V and J genes are TRBV20-1 and TRBJ1-5; 10 bases align to TRBD1. The ends lost 3 bases at V and 6 bases at J; junction bases unmatched: 11. Germline values: CDR1 DFQATT, CDR2 SNEGSKA (reference sequence). The CDR3 covers 16 residues. The CDR3: CSARRPGTGDGQPQHF. The CDR3 DNA is TGCAGTGCTAGGCGTCCCGGGACAGGGGATGGTCAGCCCCAGCATTTT.

The chain combines TRBV2 with TRBJ1-5, with D uncertain. Germline V lookup: CDR1 SNHLY, CDR2 FYNNEI. Trimming shortened V by 3 bases and J by 0 bases, and 12 bases separated the two germline ends. CDR3 length equals 16 residues. The CDR3: CASSEGSRYSNQPQHF. The CDR3 nucleotides are TGTGCCAGCAGTGAGGGCAGCCGATATAGCAATCAGCCCCAGCATTTT.

This clonotype was observed once. The chain has TRBV2 and TRBJ2-2, with 7 bases aligning to TRBD2. J was trimmed by 1 base and V by 9 bases; bases with no gene match: 2. Looked up from germline, CDR1 is SNHLY and CDR2 is FYNNEI. CDR3 length: 13 residues. The CDR3 bases are TGTGCCAGATCTAGCGGGAACACCGGGGAGCTGTTTTTT. Amino acids: CARSSGNTGELFF. Using reference TRBV2 and TRBJ2-2 for the parts outside the CDR3, the full variable domain is EPEVTQTPSHQVTQMGQEVILRCVPISNHLYFYWYRQILGQKVEFLVSFYNNEISEKSEIFDDQFSVERPDGSNFTLKIRSTKLEDSAMYFCARSSGNTGELFFGEGSRLTVL.

This clonotype appeared a few times. In nucleotides, the CDR3 is TGCAGTGCTAGAGGGGGGGCGGGGGCTAATTCACCCCTCCACTTT. Its translation: CSARGGAGANSPLHF. V is TRBV20-1 and J is TRBJ1-6; possible D gene TRBD1, 6 bases. This CDR3 contains 15 residues. V was cut by 1 base and J by 6 bases, with 13 bases left in between. The germline CDR1 and CDR2 sequences are DFQATT and SNEGSKA (reference sequence).

This clonotype has a handful of counts. The chain uses TRBV7-9 and TRBJ2-2; D is perhaps TRBD2 (6 bases). CDR3 length equals 15 residues. Germline values: CDR1 SEHNR, CDR2 FQNEAQ (reference sequence). V was shortened by 1 base and J by 4 bases, with 10 bases between the two germline ends. The chain's CDR3 is CASSLGDSSTGELFF. The CDR3 region has the DNA TGTGCCAGCAGCTTAGGGGACTCTTCCACCGGGGAGCTGTTTTTT.

Comment on this clonotype: The CDR3 carries no conserved terminal phenylalanine or tryptophan, so it likely arises from a read error. DNA for the CDR3: TGTGCCAGCAGTCGAGACGGAACCTACGAGCAGTACCTC. It yields the protein CASSRDGTYEQYL. The chain couples TRBV7-9 to TRBJ2-7; D ambiguous. Trimming took off 6 bases at V and 2 bases at J, with 11 bases between the two ends. This CDR3 has 13 residues. CDR1 is SEHNR, CDR2 FQNEAQ, per germline (reference sequence).

The chain has TRBV20-1 and TRBJ1-1; unclear D gene. The CDR3 runs 12 residues. Germline CDR1 DFQATT, CDR2 SNEGSKA (reference sequence). Trimming cost V 6 bases and J 1 base, with 9 bases left between them. The CDR3: CSAQYANTEAFF. The DNA for the CDR3 is TGCAGTGCCCAATACGCGAACACTGAAGCTTTCTTT.

DNA of the CDR3: TGCGCCACCAGCCGGACTAGCGGGAGATATGAGCAGTTCTTC. It encodes CATSRTSGRYEQFF. V and J are TRBV10-1 and TRBJ2-1, with TRBD2 identical over 13 bases. Germline CDR1 and CDR2: WNHNN and SYGVQD (reference sequence). The CDR3 runs to 14 residues. The V and J ends lost 10 bases and 8 bases, in that order; junction bases with no gene match: 8.

The V gene is TRBV20-1, the J gene TRBJ2-1; D might be TRBD2 (5 bases). CDR3 size: 12 residues. Germline values: CDR1 DFQATT, CDR2 SNEGSKA (reference sequence). Deletions cut 0 bases from V and 9 bases from J, with 9 bases between. As DNA, the CDR3 is TGCAGTGCTAGAGATCTTGGGAGTGAGCAGTTCTTC. This encodes CSARDLGSEQFF.

This clonotype was counted between two and nine times. J is TRBJ1-3 and V is TRBV7-9; D is perhaps TRBD1 (5 bases). Germline V gene sequence: CDR1 SEHNR, CDR2 FQNEAQ (reference sequence). The CDR3 is 13 residues long. The ends were cut back, 10 bases at V and 2 bases at J, with 12 bases in the middle. The CDR3 DNA reads TGTGCCACCCGGGGCCTCACTGGAAACACCATATATTTT. Its translation: CATRGLTGNTIYF.